These 14 T cell receptor beta chains were all obtained from the same sample, sequenced in a study of blood T cell repertoires in COVID-19. Sequencing was performed with immunoSEQ multiplex PCR; in TCRdb, only in-frame clones are kept and a portion is missing. The data contain 250,000 to 350,000 clones, approximately 90% of them singletons. The sequenced sample consisted of peripheral blood. The receptors stem from a woman between 50 and 59 years old who had recovered from COVID-19.

A few counts support this clone. The CDR3 DNA sequence: TGTGCCAGTTCGGAGCACTCTTCTTACAATGAGCAGTTCTTC. Protein: CASSEHSSYNEQFF. This chain uses TRBV2 with TRBJ2-1, with D unclear. The CDR3 extends over 14 amino acids. Deletions cut 9 bases from V and 4 bases from J, with 16 bases between. Germline loops: CDR1 SNHLY, CDR2 FYNNEI.

This chain uses TRBV14 with TRBJ2-1; TRBD2 agrees at 12 bases. The CDR3 has 18 amino acids. CDR1 and CDR2 from the germline V gene are SGHDN and FVKESK. V shed 1 base and J 8 bases; nucleotides not matched to a gene: 12. The CDR3 is CASSQVGGLAGTRHEQFF. The CDR3 nucleotides are TGTGCCAGCAGCCAAGTAGGAGGACTAGCGGGAACTCGGCATGAGCAGTTCTTC. Full variable domain (missing parts from reference TRBV14 and TRBJ2-1): EAGVTQFPSHSVIEKGQTVTLRCDPISGHDNLYWYRRVMGKEIKFLLHFVKESKQDESGMPNNRFLAERTGGTYSTLKVQPAELEDSGVYFCASSQVGGLAGTRHEQFFGPGTRLTVL.

V and J are TRBV12-3 or TRBV12-4 and TRBJ2-1; D is perhaps TRBD2 (5 bases). This CDR3 is built from 13 residues. V was trimmed by 9 bases and J by 0 bases, leaving 9 bases between them. The CDR3 protein is CASRRDSYNEQFF. The CDR3 nucleotides are TGTGCCAGTCGACGGGACTCCTACAATGAGCAGTTCTTC.

The V call is TRBV4-1, the J call TRBJ2-7, with D perhaps TRBD2 (6 bases). Germline V gene sequence: CDR1 MGHRA, CDR2 YSYEKL. The CDR3 sequence is 15 residues long. Trimming pared 1 base from V and 3 bases from J, leaving 13 bases between. The CDR3 protein is CASSQGRGIHYEQYF. The CDR3 DNA follows: TGCGCCAGCAGCCAAGGGAGGGGCATTCACTACGAGCAGTACTTC.

The chain links TRBV10-3 to TRBJ2-1; tentative D call: TRBD1 (7 bases). CDR3 length: 14 residues. Germline loops: CDR1 ENHRY, CDR2 SYGVKD. Trimming removed 6 bases from V and 3 bases from J, with 12 bases in between. The CDR3 coding sequence is TGTGCCATCAGGGGCGGGACAGACTACAATGAGCAGTTCTTC. Translated: CAIRGGTDYNEQFF.

This rearrangement joins TRBV29-1 to TRBJ2-7; a weak D match, TRBD1 (7 bases). CDR3 length: 13 amino acids. Germline V gives CDR1 SQVTM, CDR2 ANQGSEA. V dropped 5 bases and J dropped 6 bases, with 17 bases sitting between them. CDR3 in amino acids: CSVRQGGVGEQYF. CDR3 DNA sequence: TGCAGCGTTCGACAGGGAGGAGTTGGCGAGCAGTACTTC.

The gene calls are TRBV30 and TRBJ1-5, with D tentatively TRBD1 (6 bases). The CDR3 has 14 amino acids. Germline CDR1 reads GTSNPN; CDR2 reads SVGIG (reference sequence). V lost 5 bases and J lost 2, with 13 bases in between. CDR3 sequence (DNA): TGTGCCTGGGGCCCCGCAGGGGGCAATCAGCCCCAGCATTTT. The encoded protein is CAWGPAGGNQPQHF.

The chain is built from TRBV13 and TRBJ1-2; D may be TRBD1 (6 bases). The CDR3 has 14 amino acids. Germline V gene lookup returns CDR1 PRHDT and CDR2 FYEKMQ (reference sequence). V lost 5 bases to trimming and J lost 7 bases, with 17 bases between them. CDR3 sequence: CASSVSGVRSGYTF. CDR3 DNA: TGTGCCAGCAGCGTATCAGGGGTGCGCAGTGGCTACACCTTC.

The genes are TRBV5-5 and TRBJ1-2, with 8 bases matching TRBD1. V lost 4 bases and J lost 0; bases outside the gene matches: 8. The CDR3 sequence is 16 residues long. Germline CDR1 is SGHKS and CDR2 is YYEKEE (reference sequence). CDR3 sequence: CASSRAGQGANYGYTF. CDR3 in DNA: TGTGCCAGCAGCCGGGCTGGACAGGGAGCTAACTATGGCTACACCTTC.

Here the CDR3 DNA reads TGTGCCAGCAGTTACTGGGGACTAGCGCAAGATACGCAGTATTTT. Residues: CASSYWGLAQDTQYF. This chain joins TRBV6-2 or TRBV6-3 and TRBJ2-3; 10 nucleotides line up with TRBD2. With 1 base clipped from V and 5 bases from J, the junction kept 3 bases outside the gene matches. Germline V CDR1 and CDR2: MNHEY, SVGEGT. CDR3 size: 15 residues.

The chain has TRBV3-1 (or the pseudogene TRBV3-2) and TRBJ1-1; the D gene is possibly TRBD1 (5 bases). Germline-derived CDR1 and CDR2 are LGHDT and YNNKEL (reference sequence). This CDR3 has 14 amino acids. The V gene lost 4 bases and the J gene lost 3 bases, with 12 bases spanning the gap. In DNA, the CDR3 is TGTGCCAGCAGCCGAGCTTGGGGGGACACTGAAGCTTTCTTT. Amino acids: CASSRAWGDTEAFF.

The rearrangement uses TRBV6-5 and TRBJ1-1; no firm D call. Germline CDR1 MNHEY, CDR2 SVGAGI. Trimming removed 6 bases from V and 5 bases from J, with 13 bases in between. This CDR3 has 13 residues. The CDR3 nucleotides are TGTGCCAGCAGCACTATAATTTTGACTGAAGCTTTCTTT. It codes for CASSTIILTEAFF.

This chain joins TRBV7-8 and TRBJ2-4, with TRBD1 matching 9 bases. The CDR3 covers 17 residues. Germline V CDR1 and CDR2: SGHVS, FQNEAQ. The V gene end was trimmed by 5 bases and the J gene end by 6 bases; junction bases not matched to a gene: 14. Written as DNA, the CDR3 is TGTGCCAGCAGCCCAGGGACAGGGCGTTTTATAGGAAACATTCAGTACTTC. It translates to CASSPGTGRFIGNIQYF.

CDR3 sequence reads: CASRQNEKLFF. The CDR3 bases are TGTGCCAGCAGGCAGAATGAAAAACTGTTTTTT. The chain links TRBV12-3 or TRBV12-4 to TRBJ1-4; D is ambiguous. V was cut by 6 bases and J by 5 bases, with 4 bases left in between. The CDR3 spans 11 residues.